These T cell receptor beta chains were read from a single sample in a study of shared clonotypes between healthy human individuals. TCRdb keeps only in-frame clones here, not all; method: immunoSEQ multiplex PCR. The sample carries about 2.1 million clones, 93% recorded once. The sequencing input was naive CD8+ T cells from PBMCs. The receptors derive from a man in his late teens or twenties in good health. Some clones in this sample may be carry-over from other donors' samples. Both conserved end residues are part of each CDR3. D genes are given only for firm matches. The size field is filled for only some rows; it gives once, few, many or a size class.

d_call j_call clone_size v_call cdr3_nt cdr3_aa
NA TRBJ1-1 once TRBV7-2 TGTGCCAGCAGCCCACAGGTTAGGGACACTGAAGCTTTCTTT CASSPQVRDTEAFF
NA TRBJ2-3 few TRBV5-1 TGCGCCAGCAGCTTTGGCACAGATACGCAGTATTTT CASSFGTDTQYF
TRBD1 TRBJ2-1 NA TRBV28 TGTGCCAGCAGTTTCCCCGGACAGGGCAATGAGCAGTTCTTC CASSFPGQGNEQFF
NA TRBJ2-1 NA TRBV5-1 TGCGCCAGCAGCTTGCTTCTAACGACAGGCGCCGATTTATACAATGAGCAGTTCTTC CASSLLLTTGADLYNEQFF
NA TRBJ1-4 NA TRBV28 TGTGCCAGCAGGGACTATGCAACTAATGAAAAACTGTTTTTT CASRDYATNEKLFF
NA TRBJ1-1 once TRBV5-1 TGCGCCAGCAGCTTGGTTGAGGGCTTGACTGAAGCTTTCTTT CASSLVEGLTEAFF
NA TRBJ2-7 few TRBV5-6 TGTGCCAGCAGCCCCCGGGACATCTCCTACGAGCAGTACTTC CASSPRDISYEQYF
NA TRBJ2-4 NA TRBV9 TGTGCCAGCAGCGTAGCGGCAGGGCTAGCCAAAAACATTCAGTACTTC CASSVAAGLAKNIQYF
TRBD1 TRBJ1-5 NA TRBV9 TGTGCCAGCAGCGTAACTAGACAGGGGAATCAGCCCCAGCATTTT CASSVTRQGNQPQHF
NA TRBJ2-1 NA TRBV7-8 TGTGCCAGCAGCTTAGCGATGTCAAGCTCCTACAATGAGCAGTTCTTC CASSLAMSSSYNEQFF
NA TRBJ1-4 NA TRBV7-2 TGTGCCAGCAGCTTAGGTGGCAATGAAAAACTGTTTTTT CASSLGGNEKLFF
NA TRBJ1-1 NA TRBV7-9 TGTGCCAGCAGCTTGAGGTCCGACACTGAAGCTTTCTTT CASSLRSDTEAFF
NA TRBJ2-5 NA TRBV21-1 TGTGCCAGCAGCACACTCCCATACTCCGATAGCATAAACACGGGGACCCAGTACTTC CASSTLPYSDSINTGTQYF
NA TRBJ2-5 NA TRBV28 TGTGCCAGCAGTTCCTTATGGATGGAGACCCAGTACTTC CASSSLWMETQYF
NA TRBJ1-5 NA TRBV15 TGTGCCACCAGCTCGGGCCCCGTGGCAAGGCCCCAGCATTTT CATSSGPVARPQHF
NA TRBJ1-5 once TRBV9 TGTGCCAGCAGCGTAGCGGGGGGGAGCAATCAACCCCAGCATTTT CASSVAGGSNQPQHF
NA TRBJ1-1 NA TRBV5-4 TGTGCCAGCAGCTTTATAGGTCTAGGAGACACTGAAGCTTTCTTT CASSFIGLGDTEAFF
TRBD2 TRBJ2-1 NA TRBV4-1 TGCGCCAGCAGCCAAGATCAACTAGCGGGAGAAGGGGCAAATGAGCAGTTCTTC CASSQDQLAGEGANEQFF
NA TRBJ1-1 NA TRBV7-9 TGTGCCAGCAGCCGGGACACCTTAACTGAAGCTTTCTTT CASSRDTLTEAFF
TRBD1 TRBJ1-1 NA TRBV5-1 TGCGCCAGCAGCTTACAGGGGGCGGGAACTGAAGCTTTCTTT CASSLQGAGTEAFF
TRBD2 TRBJ2-1 NA TRBV9 TGTGCCAGCAGCGTAGGAGGCGGGAGGGCCCCCAATGAGCAGTTCTTC CASSVGGGRAPNEQFF
TRBD2 TRBJ2-2 NA TRBV7-2 TGTGCCAGCAGCCCCGGGACTAGCGGTCGAGGGCGGACCGGGGAGCTGTTTTTT CASSPGTSGRGRTGELFF
NA TRBJ1-1 NA TRBV19 TGTGCCAGTAGGGATTGGGGAAGAGACACTGAAGCTTTCTTT CASRDWGRDTEAFF
TRBD2 TRBJ2-2 few TRBV7-9 TGTGCCGAAGGACTAGCGGGAGTGGCCGGGGAGCTGTTTTTT CAEGLAGVAGELFF
NA TRBJ1-1 NA TRBV5-6 TGTGCCAGCAGCCTCGGGAAGGCGGAAGCTTTCTTT CASSLGKAEAFF
NA TRBJ2-3 NA TRBV28 TGTGCCAGCAGTTCTCTTATAGGGTCTTACACAGATACGCAGTATTTT CASSSLIGSYTDTQYF
NA TRBJ2-1 NA TRBV4-1 TGCGCCAGCAGACAAGATGCATCCCGGTCGGGGGAGCAGTTCTTC CASRQDASRSGEQFF
TRBD2 TRBJ2-2 NA TRBV28 TGTGCCAGCAGTGCTGGACTAGCGGGAGGAACCGAGCTGTTTTTT CASSAGLAGGTELFF
NA TRBJ1-1 once TRBV5-6 TGTGCCAGCAGCCTAAATCCCGTCATGAACACTGAAGCTTTCTTT CASSLNPVMNTEAFF
NA TRBJ1-5 NA TRBV4-1 TGCGCCAGCAGCCAAGATTCGACGTACTTGGGACAGCCCCAGCATTTT CASSQDSTYLGQPQHF
NA TRBJ2-7 NA TRBV7-9 TGTGCCAGCAGCTTACCCAACTACGAGCAGTACTTC CASSLPNYEQYF
TRBD1 TRBJ2-3 NA TRBV15 TGTGCCACCAGCGGGGGACAGGGGGAGTTAGATACGCAGTATTTT CATSGGQGELDTQYF
NA TRBJ1-5 NA TRBV6-6 TGTGCCACCCGTCCTCTCAATAGCAATCAGCCCCAGCATTTT CATRPLNSNQPQHF
TRBD2 TRBJ2-1 NA TRBV7-3 TGTGCCAGCAGCTTAGCGGGAGGAGCCTACAATGAGCAGTTCTTC CASSLAGGAYNEQFF
TRBD1 TRBJ1-4 NA TRBV7-9 TGTGCCAGCAGCTCCCCCGAGGAGACAGGGAACCAGGGCGAAAAACTGTTTTTT CASSSPEETGNQGEKLFF
NA TRBJ2-2 NA TRBV7-9 TGTGCCAGCAGCTCCCTGGGCGGGGAGCTGTTTTTT CASSSLGGELFF
TRBD2 TRBJ2-5 NA TRBV10-3 TGTGCCATCAGTGACATGGGGGTAGCGGGAGAAGAGACCCAGTACTTC CAISDMGVAGEETQYF
NA TRBJ2-1 NA TRBV27 TGTGCCAGCAGTGGGGTCAATGAGCAGTTCTTC CASSGVNEQFF
TRBD2 TRBJ2-5 NA TRBV5-1 TGCGCCAGCGCCGTAGCGGGAGTGCCGCTGCGGGACGAGACCCAGTACTTC CASAVAGVPLRDETQYF